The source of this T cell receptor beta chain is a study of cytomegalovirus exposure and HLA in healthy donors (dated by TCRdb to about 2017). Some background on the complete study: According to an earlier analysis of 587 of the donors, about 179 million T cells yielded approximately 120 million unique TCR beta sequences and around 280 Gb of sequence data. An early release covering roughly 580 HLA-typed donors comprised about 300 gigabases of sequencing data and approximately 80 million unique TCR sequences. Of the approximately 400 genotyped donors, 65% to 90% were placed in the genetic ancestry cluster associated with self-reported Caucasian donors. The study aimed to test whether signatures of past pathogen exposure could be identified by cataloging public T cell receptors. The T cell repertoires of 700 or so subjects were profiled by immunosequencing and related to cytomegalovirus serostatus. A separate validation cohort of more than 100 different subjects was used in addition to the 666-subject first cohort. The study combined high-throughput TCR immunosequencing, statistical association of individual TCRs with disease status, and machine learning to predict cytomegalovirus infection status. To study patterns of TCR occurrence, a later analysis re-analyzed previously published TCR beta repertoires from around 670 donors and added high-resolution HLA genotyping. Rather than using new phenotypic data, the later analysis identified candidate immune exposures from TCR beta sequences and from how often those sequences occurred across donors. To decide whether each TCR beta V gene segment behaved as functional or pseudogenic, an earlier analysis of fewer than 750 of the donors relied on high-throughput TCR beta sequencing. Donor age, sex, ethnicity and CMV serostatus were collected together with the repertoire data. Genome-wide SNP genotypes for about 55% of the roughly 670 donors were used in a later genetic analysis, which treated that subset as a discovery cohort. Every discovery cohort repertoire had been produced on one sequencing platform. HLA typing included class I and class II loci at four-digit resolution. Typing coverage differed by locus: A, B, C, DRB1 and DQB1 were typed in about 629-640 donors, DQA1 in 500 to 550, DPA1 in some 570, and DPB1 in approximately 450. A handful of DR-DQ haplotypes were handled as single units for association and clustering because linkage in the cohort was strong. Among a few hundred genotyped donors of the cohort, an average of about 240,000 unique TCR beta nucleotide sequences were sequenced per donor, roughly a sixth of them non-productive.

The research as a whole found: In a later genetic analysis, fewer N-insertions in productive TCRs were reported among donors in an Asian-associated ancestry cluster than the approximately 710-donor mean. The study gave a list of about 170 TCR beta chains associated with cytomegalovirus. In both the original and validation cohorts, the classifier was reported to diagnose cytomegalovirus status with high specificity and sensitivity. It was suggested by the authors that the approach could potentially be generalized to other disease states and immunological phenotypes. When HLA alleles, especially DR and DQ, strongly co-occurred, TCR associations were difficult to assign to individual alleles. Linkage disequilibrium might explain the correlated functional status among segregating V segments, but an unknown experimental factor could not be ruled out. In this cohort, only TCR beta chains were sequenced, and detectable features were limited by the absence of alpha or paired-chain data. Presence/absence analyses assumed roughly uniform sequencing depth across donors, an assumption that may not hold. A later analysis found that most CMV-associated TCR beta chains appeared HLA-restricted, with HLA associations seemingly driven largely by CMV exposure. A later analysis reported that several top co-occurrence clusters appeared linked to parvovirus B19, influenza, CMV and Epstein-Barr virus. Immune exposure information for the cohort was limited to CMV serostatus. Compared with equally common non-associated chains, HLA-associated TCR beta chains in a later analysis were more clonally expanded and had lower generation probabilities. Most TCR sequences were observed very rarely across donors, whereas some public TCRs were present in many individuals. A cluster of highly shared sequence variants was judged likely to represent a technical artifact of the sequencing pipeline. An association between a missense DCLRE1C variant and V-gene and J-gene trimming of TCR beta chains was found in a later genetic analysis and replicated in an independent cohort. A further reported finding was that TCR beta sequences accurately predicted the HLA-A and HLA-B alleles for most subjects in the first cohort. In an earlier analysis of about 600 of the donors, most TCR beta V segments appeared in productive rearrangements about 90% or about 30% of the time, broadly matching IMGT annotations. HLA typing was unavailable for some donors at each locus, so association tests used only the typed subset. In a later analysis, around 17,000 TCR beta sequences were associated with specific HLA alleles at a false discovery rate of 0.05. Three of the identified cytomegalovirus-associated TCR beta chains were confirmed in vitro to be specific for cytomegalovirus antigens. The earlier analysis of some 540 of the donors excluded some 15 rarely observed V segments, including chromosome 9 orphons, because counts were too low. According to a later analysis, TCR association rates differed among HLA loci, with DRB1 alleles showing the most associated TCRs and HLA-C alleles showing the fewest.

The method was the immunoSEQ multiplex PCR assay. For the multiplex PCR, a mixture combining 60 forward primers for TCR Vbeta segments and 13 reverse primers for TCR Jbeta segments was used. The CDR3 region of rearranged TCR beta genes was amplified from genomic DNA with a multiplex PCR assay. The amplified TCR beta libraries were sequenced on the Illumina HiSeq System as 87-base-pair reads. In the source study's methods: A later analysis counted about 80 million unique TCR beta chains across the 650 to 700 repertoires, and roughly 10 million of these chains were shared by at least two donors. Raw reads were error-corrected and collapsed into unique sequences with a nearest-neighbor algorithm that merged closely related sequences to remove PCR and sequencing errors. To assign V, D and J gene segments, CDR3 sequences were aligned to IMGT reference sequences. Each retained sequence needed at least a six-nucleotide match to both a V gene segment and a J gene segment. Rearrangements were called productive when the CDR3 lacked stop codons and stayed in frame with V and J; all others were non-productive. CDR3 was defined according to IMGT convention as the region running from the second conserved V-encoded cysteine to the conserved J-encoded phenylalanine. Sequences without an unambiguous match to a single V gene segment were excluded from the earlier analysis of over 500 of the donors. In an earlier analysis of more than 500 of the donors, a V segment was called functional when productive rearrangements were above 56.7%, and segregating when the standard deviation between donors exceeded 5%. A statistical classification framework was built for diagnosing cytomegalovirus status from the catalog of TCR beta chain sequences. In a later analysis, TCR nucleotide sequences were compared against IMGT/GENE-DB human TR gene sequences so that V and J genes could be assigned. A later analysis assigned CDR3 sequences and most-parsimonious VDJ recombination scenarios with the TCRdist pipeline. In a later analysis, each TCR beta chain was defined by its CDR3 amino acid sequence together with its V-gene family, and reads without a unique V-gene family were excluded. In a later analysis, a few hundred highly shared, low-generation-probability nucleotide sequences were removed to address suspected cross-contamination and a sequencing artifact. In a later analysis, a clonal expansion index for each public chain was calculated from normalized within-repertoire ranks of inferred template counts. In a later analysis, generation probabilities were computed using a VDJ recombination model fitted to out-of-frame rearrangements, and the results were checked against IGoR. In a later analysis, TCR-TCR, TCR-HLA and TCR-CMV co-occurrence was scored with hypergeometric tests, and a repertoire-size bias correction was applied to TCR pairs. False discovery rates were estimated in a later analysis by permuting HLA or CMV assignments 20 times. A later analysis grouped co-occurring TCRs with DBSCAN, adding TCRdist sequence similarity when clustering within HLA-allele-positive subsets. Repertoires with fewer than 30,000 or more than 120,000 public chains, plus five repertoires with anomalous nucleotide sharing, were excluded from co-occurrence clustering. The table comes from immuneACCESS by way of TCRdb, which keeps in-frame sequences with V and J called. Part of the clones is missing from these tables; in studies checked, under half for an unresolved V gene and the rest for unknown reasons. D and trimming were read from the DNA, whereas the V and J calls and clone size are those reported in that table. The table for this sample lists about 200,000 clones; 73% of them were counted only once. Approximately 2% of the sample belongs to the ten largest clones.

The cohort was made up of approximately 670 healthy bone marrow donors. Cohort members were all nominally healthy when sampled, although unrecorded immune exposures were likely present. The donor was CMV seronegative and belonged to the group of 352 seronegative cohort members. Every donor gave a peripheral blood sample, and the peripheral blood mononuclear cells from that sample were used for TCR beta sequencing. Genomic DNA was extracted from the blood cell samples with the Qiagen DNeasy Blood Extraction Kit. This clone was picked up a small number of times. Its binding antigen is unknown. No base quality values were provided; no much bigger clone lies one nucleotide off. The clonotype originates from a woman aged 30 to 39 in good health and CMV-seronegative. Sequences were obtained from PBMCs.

The bases are TGCAGCGTGGCAAGGGGGGGCGGCGAGCAGTACTTC. This translates into CSVARGGGEQYF. Recombination linked TRBV29-1 to TRBJ2-7; possibly the D gene is TRBD2, per 7 matching bases. V and J lose 6 bases and 6 bases, and a span of 15 bases separates them. The CDR3 has 12 amino acids, counting the end cysteine and phenylalanine. Solely the CDR3 DNA is kept, with 36 bases framed from the first base. According to the germline V gene, CDR1 reads SQVTM and CDR2 reads ANQGSEA.